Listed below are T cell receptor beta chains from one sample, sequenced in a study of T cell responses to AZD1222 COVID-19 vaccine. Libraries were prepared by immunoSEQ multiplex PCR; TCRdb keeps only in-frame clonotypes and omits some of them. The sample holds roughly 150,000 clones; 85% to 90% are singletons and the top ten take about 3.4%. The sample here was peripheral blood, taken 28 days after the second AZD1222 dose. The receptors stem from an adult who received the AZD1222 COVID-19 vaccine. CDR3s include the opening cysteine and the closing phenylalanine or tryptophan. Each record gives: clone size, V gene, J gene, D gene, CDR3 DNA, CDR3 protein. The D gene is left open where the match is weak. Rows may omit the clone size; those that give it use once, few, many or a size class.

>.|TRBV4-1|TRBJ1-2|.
TGCGCCAGCAGCCAAGAAGGCGGAGGGGGGAAATTAGATTTAAACTATGGCTACACCTTC
CASSQEGGGGKLDLNYGYTF
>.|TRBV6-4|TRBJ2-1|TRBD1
TGTGCCAGCAGAGCAGGGGGTTCGATGTATGAGCAGTTCTTC
CASRAGGSMYEQFF
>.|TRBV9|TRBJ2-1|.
TGTGCCAGCAGCGGGGGCAGTTTGAGCTCCTACAATGAGCAGTTCTTC
CASSGGSLSSYNEQFF
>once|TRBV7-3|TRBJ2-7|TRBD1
TGTGCCAGCGCCCCGGATGGACAGGGAGGCTTCTACGAGCAGTACTTC
CASAPDGQGGFYEQYF
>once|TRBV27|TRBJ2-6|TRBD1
TGTGCCAGCAGTCCCACAGGGGGAGATGGGGCCAACGTCCTGACTTTC
CASSPTGGDGANVLTF
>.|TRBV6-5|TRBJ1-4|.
TGTGCCAGCAGTAAACAGGGTATGGGTGAAAAACTGTTTTTT
CASSKQGMGEKLFF
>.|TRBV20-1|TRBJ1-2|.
TGCAGTGCTAGAGATGGTACAGGCCTGCACTTC
CSARDGTGLHF
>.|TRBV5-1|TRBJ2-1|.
TGCGCCAGCCGGGCGGGGAATACCTACAATGAGCAGTTCTTC
CASRAGNTYNEQFF
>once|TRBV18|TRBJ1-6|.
TGTGCCAGCTCACCCTTCGACAGAGGGAATTCACCCCTCCACTTT
CASSPFDRGNSPLHF
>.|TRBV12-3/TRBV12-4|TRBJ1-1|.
TGTGCCAGCAGTTTAACCGAAGGCACTGAAGCTTTCTTT
CASSLTEGTEAFF
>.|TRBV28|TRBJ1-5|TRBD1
TGTGCCAGCAGCACAGGGGCGGCTGGTTATAGCAATCAGCCCCAGCATTTT
CASSTGAAGYSNQPQHF
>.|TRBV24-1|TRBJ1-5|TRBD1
TGTGCCACCAGTGACTCTGACAGGGGGGGTAATCAGCCCCAGCATTTT
CATSDSDRGGNQPQHF